This TCR beta chain was sequenced during a study of tumor-infiltrating lymphocytes in primary liver carcinoma. Germline DNA was extracted alongside blood RNA, which was obtained from unsorted whole blood. V gave up 3 bases and J gave up 13 bases; unmatched junction bases: 11. Germline CDR1 and CDR2: SGHNT and YYREEE (reference sequence). This CDR3 contains 14 residues. A note on this clonotype: Possible read error: a much larger clone is one base away.

TCR beta cDNA was made from around 520 ng total RNA with a constant-region primer. Modified slightly, ARM-PCR produced TCR beta libraries over three nested multiplex PCR rounds. Each of the first two PCR rounds ran roughly 10 cycles with TRBV1-TRBV30 forward and C-beta reverse primers. TCRdb independently ran MiXCR on the multiplex PCR reads; one entry per CDR3 protein. The repertoire holds about 200,000 distinct CDR3 sequences, with about two thirds as singletons. The source of this sequence is a woman aged 60 to 75 with primary liver carcinoma and hepatitis B virus infection. The sequenced sample was peripheral blood. V and J are TRBV5-4 and TRBJ2-1; 9 nucleotides match TRBD1. The CDR3 loop reads CASSSQGADPRQFF. In DNA form, the CDR3 reads TGTGCCAGCAGCTCACAGGGGGCAGACCCCCGCCAGTTCTTC.